This passage covers 7 T cell receptor beta chains from one sample sequenced in a study of T cell clonotyping in hematopoietic cell transplantation. The table came from immunoSEQ multiplex PCR; TCRdb's copy has only in-frame clones and leaves some out. The sample yields around 15,000 clones, about 98% seen once. The specimen comprised peripheral blood mononuclear cells, sampled 30 days after allogeneic stem cell transplant. The receptors originated from a female patient aged 50-60 years who had an allogeneic stem cell transplant from an unrelated donor, so T cells may come from the graft donor. Some clones in this sample may be carry-over from other donors' samples.

The CDR3 DNA reads as TGCGCCAGCAGCCAACTAAGTAACCAGGGTTTTGATTCACCCCTCCACTTT. Its translation is CASSQLSNQGFDSPLHF. The V and J genes are TRBV4-1 and TRBJ1-6, with a tentative D call TRBD1 (5 bases). CDR3 length: 17 residues. Germline V CDR1 and CDR2: MGHRA, YSYEKL. V was clipped by 2 bases and J by 8 bases, with 19 bases between them.

The V and J genes are TRBV30 and TRBJ2-1; 7 bases line up with TRBD1. Germline CDR1 and CDR2: GTSNPN and SVGIG (reference sequence). CDR3 size: 14 residues. Trimming took 3 bases from V and 6 from J; bases not matched to a gene: 8. The CDR3 region has the DNA TGTGCCTGGAGGGGGCAGGGGGAGATCAATGAGCAGTTCTTC. As protein: CAWRGQGEINEQFF. Together with reference TRBV30 and TRBJ2-1, the CDR3 gives the full variable domain: SQTIHQWPATLVQPVGSPLSLECTVEGTSNPNLYWYRQAAGRGLQLLFYSVGIGQISSEVPQNLSASRPQDRQFILSSKKLLLSDSGFYLCAWRGQGEINEQFFGPGTRLTVL.

The chain is built from TRBV20-1 and TRBJ2-5; no reliable D call. Germline-derived CDR1 and CDR2 are DFQATT and SNEGSKA (reference sequence). The germline V and J ends were trimmed by 1 base and 6 bases, with 6 bases remaining between them. The CDR3 totals 11 residues. The CDR3: CSARGPKTQYF. CDR3 sequence (DNA): TGCAGTGCTAGAGGACCTAAGACCCAGTACTTC.

The rearrangement joins TRBV5-4 to TRBJ1-1, with TRBD1 identical over 8 bases. V shed 1 base, J shed 4 bases, and the junction held 0 bases outside the gene matches. Germline assignment: CDR1 SGHNT and CDR2 YYREEE (reference sequence). The CDR3 is made up of 13 amino acids. CDR3: CASSLTGGTEAFF. CDR3 in DNA: TGTGCCAGCAGCTTGACAGGGGGCACTGAAGCTTTCTTT.

The V and J genes are TRBV30 and TRBJ1-2, with unresolved D. CDR3 length: 15 amino acids. Trimming shortened V by 1 base and J by 0 bases, and 12 bases separated the two germline ends. Per the germline V gene, CDR1 is GTSNPN and CDR2 is SVGIG (reference sequence). The CDR3 coding sequence is TGTGCCTGGAGTGGACCGATAAACCCTAACTATGGCTACACCTTC. Translation: CAWSGPINPNYGYTF.

The V and J genes are TRBV2 and TRBJ2-1; the match to TRBD2 covers 8 bases. V shed 7 bases, J shed 6 bases, and the junction held 5 bases outside the gene matches. Germline V lookup: CDR1 SNHLY, CDR2 FYNNEI. The CDR3 runs to 13 residues. The CDR3 is CASNLAGGNEQFF. Written as DNA, the CDR3 is TGTGCCAGCAACCTAGCGGGCGGCAATGAGCAGTTCTTC.

The chain couples TRBV6-5 to TRBJ1-2, with TRBD1 as a possible D gene (5 bases). The germline V gene encodes CDR1 MNHEY and CDR2 SVGAGI. Deletions cut 6 bases from V and 4 bases from J, with 9 bases between. This CDR3 is 12 amino acids long. The CDR3 sequence is CASRRTSYGYTF. In DNA, the CDR3 is TGTGCCAGCAGAAGGACAAGCTATGGCTACACCTTC.